A selection of T cell receptor beta chains follows, all from one sample in a study of blood T cell repertoires in COVID-19. Clones were read by immunoSEQ multiplex PCR, and TCRdb kept only the in-frame ones, dropping some. Here the sample spans around 300,000 clones, roughly nine tenths being singletons. The sample consisted of peripheral blood. All receptors derive from a woman aged 35 to 49 who had recovered from COVID-19. Both conserved end residues are part of each CDR3. D genes are given only for firm matches. The size entry is marked missing in some rows and otherwise reads once, few, many or a size class.

d_gene: TRBD2; v_gene: TRBV7-8; j_gene: TRBJ2-3; abundance: once; CDR3nt: TGTGCCAGCAGTTGGGCCGGGACTAGCGGGACAGATACGCAGTATTTT; CDR3aa: CASSWAGTSGTDTQYF
d_gene: TRBD2; v_gene: TRBV20-1; j_gene: TRBJ2-5; abundance: -; CDR3nt: TGCAGTGCTAGTAGCCTAGCGGGGATGTACCAAGAGACCCAGTACTTC; CDR3aa: CSASSLAGMYQETQYF
d_gene: TRBD2; v_gene: TRBV11-3; j_gene: TRBJ2-1; abundance: -; CDR3nt: TGTGCCAGCAGCGCAATAGGGGAACAGCGGGGGAGTTCTGAGCAGTTCTTC; CDR3aa: CASSAIGEQRGSSEQFF
d_gene: TRBD1; v_gene: TRBV3-1/TRBV3-2; j_gene: TRBJ2-3; abundance: -; CDR3nt: TGTGCCAGCAGCTTCTTCGGGGACAGACCCACAGATACGCAGTATTTT; CDR3aa: CASSFFGDRPTDTQYF
d_gene: TRBD2; v_gene: TRBV4-2; j_gene: TRBJ2-3; abundance: -; CDR3nt: TGTGCCAGCAGCCAAGCCGGGACTAGCGGGACAGGGGCAGATACGCAGTATTTT; CDR3aa: CASSQAGTSGTGADTQYF
d_gene: -; v_gene: TRBV21-1; j_gene: TRBJ2-1; abundance: -; CDR3nt: TGTGCCAGCAGCAAAGCCAGGGGGAATATAGCTTCCCTCCGGGAGTTCTTC; CDR3aa: CASSKARGNIASLREFF
d_gene: TRBD2; v_gene: TRBV3-1/TRBV3-2; j_gene: TRBJ2-1; abundance: -; CDR3nt: TGTGCCAGCAGCCAAGAAAGTTTTAGGGTGGGACTAGCGGGAGGCAATGAGCAGTTCTTC; CDR3aa: CASSQESFRVGLAGGNEQFF
d_gene: -; v_gene: TRBV11-2; j_gene: TRBJ2-5; abundance: once; CDR3nt: TGTGCCAGCAGCGGAGGGCCCCCAGCATTTGAGACCCAGTACTTC; CDR3aa: CASSGGPPAFETQYF
d_gene: -; v_gene: TRBV2; j_gene: TRBJ2-1; abundance: -; CDR3nt: TGTGCCAGCAGTGAGGGCTACGTCAATGAGCAGTTCTTC; CDR3aa: CASSEGYVNEQFF
d_gene: -; v_gene: TRBV6-5; j_gene: TRBJ2-7; abundance: -; CDR3nt: TGTGCCAGCAGTCTGGGGGGGGGCCACGAGCAGTACTTC; CDR3aa: CASSLGGGHEQYF
d_gene: -; v_gene: TRBV7-6; j_gene: TRBJ2-1; abundance: -; CDR3nt: TGTGCCAGCAGCCTCGGACAGGGAGGGGGACACAATGAGCAGTTCTTC; CDR3aa: CASSLGQGGGHNEQFF
d_gene: TRBD1; v_gene: TRBV27; j_gene: TRBJ1-5; abundance: -; CDR3nt: TGTGCCAGCAGTTTAAAGGTAGGGGGCCATCAGCCCCAGCATTTT; CDR3aa: CASSLKVGGHQPQHF
d_gene: -; v_gene: TRBV10-3; j_gene: TRBJ1-2; abundance: -; CDR3nt: TGTGCCATCGGCATGACAGATTATGGCTACACCTTC; CDR3aa: CAIGMTDYGYTF
d_gene: TRBD1; v_gene: TRBV6-1; j_gene: TRBJ2-7; abundance: -; CDR3nt: TGTGCCAGCAGGGAAAGGGGGACAGGGCCCCACGAGCAGTACTTC; CDR3aa: CASRERGTGPHEQYF
d_gene: TRBD2; v_gene: TRBV27; j_gene: TRBJ2-5; abundance: -; CDR3nt: TGTGCCAGCAGGGATAGCGGGGGAGGCCCCGAGACCCAGTACTTC; CDR3aa: CASRDSGGGPETQYF
d_gene: TRBD2; v_gene: TRBV11-1; j_gene: TRBJ2-3; abundance: -; CDR3nt: TGTGCCAGCAGCTGGACAGCGGGAGGGCCAGATACGCAGTATTTT; CDR3aa: CASSWTAGGPDTQYF
d_gene: -; v_gene: TRBV7-3; j_gene: TRBJ2-1; abundance: -; CDR3nt: TGTGCCAGCAGCTTATCCGGAGGGAAGGTCAGGGAGCAGTTCTTC; CDR3aa: CASSLSGGKVREQFF